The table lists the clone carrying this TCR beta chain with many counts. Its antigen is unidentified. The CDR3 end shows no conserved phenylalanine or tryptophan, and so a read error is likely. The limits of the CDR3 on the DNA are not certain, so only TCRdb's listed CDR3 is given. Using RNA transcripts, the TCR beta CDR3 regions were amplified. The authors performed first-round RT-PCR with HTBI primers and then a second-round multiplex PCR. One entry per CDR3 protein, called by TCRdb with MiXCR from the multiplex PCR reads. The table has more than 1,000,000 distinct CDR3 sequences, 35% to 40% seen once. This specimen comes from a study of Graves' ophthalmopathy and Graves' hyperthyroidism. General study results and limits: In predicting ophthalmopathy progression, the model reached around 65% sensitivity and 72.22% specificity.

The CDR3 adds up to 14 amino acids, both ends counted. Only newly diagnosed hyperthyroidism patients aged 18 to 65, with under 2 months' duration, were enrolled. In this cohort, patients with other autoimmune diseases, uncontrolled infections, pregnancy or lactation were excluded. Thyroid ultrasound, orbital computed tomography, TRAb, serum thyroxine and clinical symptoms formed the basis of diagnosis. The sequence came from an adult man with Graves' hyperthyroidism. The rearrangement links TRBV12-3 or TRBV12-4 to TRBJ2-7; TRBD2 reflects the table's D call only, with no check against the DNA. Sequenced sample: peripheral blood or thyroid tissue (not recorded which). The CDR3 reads CASSPGLAGGEDCL.